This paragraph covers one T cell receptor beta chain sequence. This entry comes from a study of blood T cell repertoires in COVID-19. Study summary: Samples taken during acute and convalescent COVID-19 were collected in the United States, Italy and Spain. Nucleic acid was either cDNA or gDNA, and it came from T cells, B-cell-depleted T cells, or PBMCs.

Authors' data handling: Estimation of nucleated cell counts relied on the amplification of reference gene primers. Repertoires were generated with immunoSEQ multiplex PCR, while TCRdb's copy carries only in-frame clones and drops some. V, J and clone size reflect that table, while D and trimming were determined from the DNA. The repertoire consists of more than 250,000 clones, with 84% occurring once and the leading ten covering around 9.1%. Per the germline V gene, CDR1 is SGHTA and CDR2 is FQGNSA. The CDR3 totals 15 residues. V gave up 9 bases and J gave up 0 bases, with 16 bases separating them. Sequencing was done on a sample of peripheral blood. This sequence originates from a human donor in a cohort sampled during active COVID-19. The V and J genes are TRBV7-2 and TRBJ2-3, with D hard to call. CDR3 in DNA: TGTGCCAGTTTGGTCCAACCTACTAGCACAGATACGCAGTATTTT. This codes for CASLVQPTSTDTQYF.